Below are 22 T cell receptor beta chains sequenced from a single sample in a study of T cell changes during pregnancy in multiple sclerosis. Using immunoSEQ multiplex PCR, the repertoire was profiled, and TCRdb retains in-frame clones only, with some absent. The sample carries approximately 80,000 clones, about 93% recorded once. The material sequenced was peripheral blood, taken in the second trimester of pregnancy. The source of these receptors is a female donor in good health, enrolled as a control in a pregnancy study.

This chain connects TRBV7-2 to TRBJ1-6, with D perhaps matching TRBD1 (6 bases). This CDR3 is 16 amino acids long. Trimming stripped 4 bases from V and 5 bases from J, with 15 bases between. Per the germline V gene, CDR1 is SGHTA and CDR2 is FQGNSA. The CDR3 region is CASSYPGGANNSPLHF. The CDR3, as DNA: TGTGCCAGCAGCTACCCGGGGGGGGCTAATAATTCACCCCTCCACTTT. The variable domain in full, with the rest retrieved from reference TRBV7-2 and TRBJ1-6, is GAGVSQSPSNKVTEKGKDVELRCDPISGHTALYWYRQSLGQGLEFLIYFQGNSAPDKSGLPSDRFSAERTGGSVSTLTIQRTQQEDSAVYLCASSYPGGANNSPLHFGNGTRLTVT.

This chain links TRBV5-6 with TRBJ2-7, with D perhaps TRBD1 (5 bases). CDR1 and CDR2 (germline): SGHDT, YYEEEE. The CDR3 sequence is 15 residues long. The V and J ends lost 0 bases and 1 base respectively, with 11 bases between them. The CDR3 here is CASSLGRVLSYEQYF. In nucleotides, the CDR3 is TGTGCCAGCAGCTTGGGCAGGGTTCTTTCCTACGAGCAGTACTTC.

The genes are TRBV4-3 and TRBJ1-1; D remains ambiguous. Germline CDR1 and CDR2: LGHNA and YSLEER. The CDR3 has 15 residues. V was clipped by 0 bases and J by 5 bases, with 13 bases between them. The CDR3: CASSQETGGRTEAFF. The CDR3 DNA reads TGCGCCAGCAGCCAAGAAACCGGAGGGAGGACTGAAGCTTTCTTT.

The gene calls are TRBV15 and TRBJ2-3; TRBD1 agrees at 7 bases. Germline V gene lookup returns CDR1 LNHNV and CDR2 YYDKDF (reference sequence). J was trimmed by 4 bases and V by 5 bases; bases with no gene match: 9. The CDR3 totals 15 residues. The CDR3 DNA reads TGTGCCACCAGCGGTCGGACAGGTGGTCCAGATACGCAGTATTTT. It is translated as CATSGRTGGPDTQYF.

The genes are TRBV5-1 and TRBJ2-6; 9 bases agree with TRBD1. The CDR3 covers 15 residues. Losses at the gene ends were 4 bases for V and 3 bases for J; bases not matched to a gene: 2. Germline CDR1 is SGHRS and CDR2 is YFSETQ. The DNA of the CDR3 is TGCGCCAGCAGCACGGACAGGGGTGGGGCCAACGTCCTGACTTTC. Translating gives CASSTDRGGANVLTF.

The gene calls are TRBV9 and TRBJ2-2; D is perhaps TRBD1 (5 bases). The V gene lost 0 bases and the J gene lost 2 bases, with 8 bases spanning the gap. Germline V gene data show CDR1 as SGDLS and CDR2 as YYNGEE. The CDR3 is 15 amino acids. The CDR3, as DNA: TGTGCCAGCAGCGTAGGGGGCAGAAACACCGGGGAGCTGTTTTTT. It codes for CASSVGGRNTGELFF.

The CDR3 DNA reads as TGTGCCAGCAGCTTAGAGGGGCATACCTACGAGCAGTACTTC. Its protein product is CASSLEGHTYEQYF. The chain links TRBV7-6 to TRBJ2-7; perhaps TRBD1 as D (5 bases). Looked up from germline, CDR1 is SGHVS and CDR2 is FNYEAQ. Deletions cut 1 base from V and 2 bases from J, with 9 bases between. This CDR3 contains 14 residues.

This chain links TRBV7-9 with TRBJ1-1, with a weak D call TRBD1 (5 bases). Trimming stripped 1 base from V and 1 base from J, with 7 bases between. Germline-derived CDR1 and CDR2 are SEHNR and FQNEAQ (reference sequence). The CDR3 is 14 amino acids. The CDR3 DNA sequence: TGTGCCAGCAGCTTAGGACAGACGAACACTGAAGCTTTCTTT. Its translation is CASSLGQTNTEAFF.

The J gene is TRBJ1-1, the V gene TRBV19, with no clear D. This CDR3 contains 16 residues. Deletions cut 5 bases from V and 1 base from J, with 17 bases between. Germline assignment: CDR1 LNHDA and CDR2 SQIVND (reference sequence). This CDR3 reads CASSVLRGTRNTEAFF. In DNA form, the CDR3 reads TGTGCCAGTAGTGTTCTCCGGGGAACGCGGAACACTGAAGCTTTCTTT. Variable domain in full (rest from reference TRBV19 and TRBJ1-1): DGGITQSPKYLFRKEGQNVTLSCEQNLNHDAMYWYRQDPGQGLRLIYYSQIVNDFQKGDIAEGYSVSREKKESFPLTVTSAQKNPTAFYLCASSVLRGTRNTEAFFGQGTRLTVV.

The chain couples TRBV5-1 to TRBJ2-3, with 7 bases that match TRBD1. The length of the CDR3 is 15 residues. With 5 bases clipped from V and 0 bases from J, the junction kept 6 bases outside the gene matches. Per germline, CDR1 SGHRS and CDR2 YFSETQ. CDR3 protein: CASSITGVSTDTQYF. In DNA form, the CDR3 reads TGCGCCAGCAGTATCACAGGGGTTAGCACAGATACGCAGTATTTT.

This chain uses TRBV4-1 with TRBJ1-5, with TRBD1 as a possible D gene (6 bases). CDR1 and CDR2 from the germline V gene are MGHRA and YSYEKL. The CDR3 totals 15 residues. V lost 0 bases to trimming and J lost 3 bases, with 9 bases between them. The CDR3 bases are TGCGCCAGCAGCCAAGAATGGGGGCCCAATCAGCCCCAGCATTTT. Encoded protein: CASSQEWGPNQPQHF.

The J gene is TRBJ2-7, the V gene TRBV9; TRBD1 matches at 10 bases. This CDR3 is built from 19 residues. Germline trimming cut 0 bases from V and 5 bases from J; bases unmatched to any gene: 17. Germline V gene data show CDR1 as SGDLS and CDR2 as YYNGEE. This CDR3 reads CASSVGETGGSGSLNEQYF. CDR3 coding DNA: TGTGCCAGCAGCGTAGGGGAGACAGGGGGCTCTGGATCGTTGAACGAGCAGTACTTC.

The chain has TRBV7-2 and TRBJ1-1; a weak D match, TRBD1 (5 bases). The V end lost 1 base, the J end lost 7 bases, and 10 bases lay between the germline ends. CDR3 length: 13 residues. Germline loops: CDR1 SGHTA, CDR2 FQGNSA. The CDR3 loop reads CASSLEQAREAFF. In DNA, the CDR3 is TGTGCCAGCAGCTTAGAACAGGCACGTGAAGCTTTCTTT.

The gene calls are TRBV7-9 and TRBJ1-1; 10 nucleotides match TRBD1. The V segment lost 4 bases and the J segment 4 bases; nucleotides outside the gene matches: 6. Germline V lookup: CDR1 SEHNR, CDR2 FQNEAQ (reference sequence). The CDR3 runs to 15 residues. Here the CDR3 reads CASSSRDRGGTEAFF. The CDR3 nucleotides are TGTGCCAGCAGCTCCCGGGACAGGGGTGGCACTGAAGCTTTCTTT.

The rearrangement links TRBV7-9 to TRBJ1-2; 12 positions agree with TRBD1. Germline trimming cut 4 bases from V and 7 bases from J; bases unmatched to any gene: 7. The germline V gene encodes CDR1 SEHNR and CDR2 FQNEAQ (reference sequence). The CDR3 runs to 15 residues. CDR3 residues: CASSSSGTGGSGYTF. The CDR3 DNA reads TGTGCCAGCAGCTCATCCGGGACAGGGGGCTCTGGCTACACCTTC.

The chain has TRBV30 and TRBJ1-2; TRBD1 matches at 7 bases. The CDR3 runs 18 residues. CDR1 and CDR2 (germline): GTSNPN, SVGIG (reference sequence). Trimming cost V 3 bases and J 4 bases; bases outside gene matches: 20. Written as DNA, the CDR3 is TGTGCCTGGAGCCAAAGTTCCGGGACAGACCAAACCCTCTATGGCTACACCTTC. This gives the protein CAWSQSSGTDQTLYGYTF.

The V gene is TRBV27, the J gene TRBJ2-7; 12 bases map to TRBD1. CDR3 length equals 18 residues. Germline assignment: CDR1 MNHEY and CDR2 SMNVEV (reference sequence). The V gene end was trimmed by 3 bases and the J gene end by 6 bases; junction bases not matched to a gene: 15. The CDR3 spells CASSFAGTGGVSASEQYF. The CDR3 coding sequence is TGTGCCAGCAGTTTCGCAGGGACAGGGGGCGTTTCGGCCTCCGAGCAGTACTTC.

V is TRBV7-8 and J is TRBJ2-5; 7 nucleotides match TRBD1. Germline CDR1 reads SGHVS; CDR2 reads FQNEAQ. This CDR3 comprises 14 residues. Trimming removed 5 bases from V and 5 bases from J; junction bases left unmatched: 8. The CDR3 loop is CASSPYRGRETQYF. The CDR3 DNA reads TGTGCCAGCAGCCCCTACAGGGGCCGGGAGACCCAGTACTTC.

This chain links TRBV9 with TRBJ2-7; 7 bases fit TRBD1. V trimming: 0 bases; J trimming: 2 bases; junction bases outside the gene matches: 5. The length of the CDR3 is 15 residues. Germline CDR1 SGDLS, CDR2 YYNGEE. The CDR3 protein is CASSVAGTVTYEQYF. The CDR3 nucleotides read TGTGCCAGCAGCGTAGCAGGGACAGTTACCTACGAGCAGTACTTC.

The chain is built from TRBV19 and TRBJ2-1; the D gene is possibly TRBD1 (5 bases). The CDR3 consists of 15 residues. Germline lookup yields CDR1 LNHDA and CDR2 SQIVND (reference sequence). V was clipped by 2 bases and J by 6 bases, with 14 bases between them. CDR3 region: CASSISRVVGNEQFF. DNA of the CDR3: TGTGCCAGTAGTATAAGCAGGGTCGTGGGCAATGAGCAGTTCTTC.

The chain joins TRBV7-2 to TRBJ2-3; perhaps TRBD1 as D (6 bases). This CDR3 comprises 15 residues. Trimming removed 3 bases at V and 3 bases at J, with 13 bases between. The germline V gene has CDR1 SGHTA and CDR2 FQGNSA. Here the CDR3 reads CASSLGAVLTDTQYF. The CDR3 region has the DNA TGTGCCAGCAGCTTGGGGGCAGTTTTGACAGATACGCAGTATTTT.

Written as DNA, the CDR3 is TGTGCCTGGAGGACGGGACAGGGTTCAGATACGCAGTATTTT. Translated: CAWRTGQGSDTQYF. The chain combines TRBV30 with TRBJ2-3, with TRBD1 identical over 9 bases. Trimming took 3 bases from V and 4 from J; bases not matched to a gene: 5. This CDR3 is 14 amino acids long. The germline V gene encodes CDR1 GTSNPN and CDR2 SVGIG (reference sequence). The full variable domain, rest sourced from reference TRBV30 and TRBJ2-3, is SQTIHQWPATLVQPVGSPLSLECTVEGTSNPNLYWYRQAAGRGLQLLFYSVGIGQISSEVPQNLSASRPQDRQFILSSKKLLLSDSGFYLCAWRTGQGSDTQYFGPGTRLTVL.